These T cell receptor beta chains were read from a single sample in a study of coeliac disease. Assay used: immunoSEQ multiplex PCR; TCRdb lists only in-frame clones, some missing. In the table there are approximately 4,300 clones, 50% to 65% of which are singletons. Sequencing was performed on intraepithelial lymphocytes from the gut. The source is a human donor with active celiac disease. CDR3s include the opening cysteine and the closing phenylalanine or tryptophan. A D gene is named only where the DNA matches it firmly. The size field is filled for only some rows; it gives once, few, many or a size class.

>TRBV2|few|TRBJ2-2|TRBD2
TGTGCCAGCAGTCCTCGGACTAGCGGCAGATACGGGGAGCTGTTTTTT
CASSPRTSGRYGELFF
>TRBV10-1|.|TRBJ2-1|.
TGCGCCAGCAGTGCTAGAGGCGTATCCTACAATGAGCAGTTCTTC
CASSARGVSYNEQFF
>TRBV27|once|TRBJ2-2|.
TGTGCCAGCCACGGGGCAGGGGGGACCGACACCGGGGAGCTGTTTTTT
CASHGAGGTDTGELFF
>TRBV7-3|few|TRBJ2-7|TRBD2
TGTGCCAGCAGCGCCTCCCTAGCGGGGGTATTCTACGAGCAGTACTTC
CASSASLAGVFYEQYF
>TRBV7-2|.|TRBJ1-4|.
TGTGCCAGCAGCCAGAGGGGGGGTCGGCTTGAAAAACTGTTTTTT
CASSQRGGRLEKLFF
>TRBV28|.|TRBJ1-5|TRBD1
TGTGCCAGCAGTTCCCCGGACAGGGGCTATCAGCCCCAGCATTTT
CASSSPDRGYQPQHF
>TRBV29-1|.|TRBJ2-7|.
TGCAGCGCAGAAGAGGACAATAGCATCGGCTACGAGCAGTACTTC
CSAEEDNSIGYEQYF
>TRBV5-1|.|TRBJ2-5|.
TGCGCCAGCAGCTTGATTGGGGCCCAAGAGACCCAGTACTTC
CASSLIGAQETQYF
>TRBV28|.|TRBJ2-1|TRBD1
TGTGCCAGCAGTCGAACAGGGGAGACGAGGGGTGAGCAGTTCTTC
CASSRTGETRGEQFF
>TRBV11-2|.|TRBJ2-1|.
TGTGCCAGCAGCCGTCATCCCGGGACTCCGTACAATGAGCAGTTCTTC
CASSRHPGTPYNEQFF
>TRBV9|.|TRBJ2-3|TRBD2
TGTGCCAGCAGCGATTTGGGACAGCTAAATTTAGCGGGAGGTACAGATACGCAGTATTTT
CASSDLGQLNLAGGTDTQYF
>TRBV4-2|.|TRBJ2-6|.
TGTGCCAGCAGCCCCTCCCACAGGGCCGGGGCCAACGTCCTGACTTTC
CASSPSHRAGANVLTF
>TRBV6-6|.|TRBJ1-1|TRBD1
TGTGCCAGCAGTGACAGGGGGGTGACTGAAGCTTTCTTT
CASSDRGVTEAFF
>TRBV9|.|TRBJ1-2|.
TGTGCCAGCAGCGTAGGGCCCCTCGGGGGAGAGGGCTACACCTTC
CASSVGPLGGEGYTF
>TRBV19|.|TRBJ1-5|.
TGTGCCAGTAGTATTGCCGGGGGTCGCAATCAGCCCCAGCATTTT
CASSIAGGRNQPQHF
>TRBV6-5|.|TRBJ2-1|.
TGTGCCAGCAGCCTACTAGGGAACAATGAGCAGTTCTTC
CASSLLGNNEQFF
>TRBV9|.|TRBJ1-1|.
TGTGCCAGCAGCGTAGGCGGAGAGACTGAAGCTTTCTTT
CASSVGGETEAFF
>TRBV5-6|.|TRBJ2-3|TRBD2
TGTGCCAGCAGCTTGGGTAGCGGGGTCACAGATACGCAGTATTTT
CASSLGSGVTDTQYF
>TRBV7-9|few|TRBJ2-1|TRBD2
TGTGCCAGCAGCTTAGGCGGGAGCCCCTACAATGAGCAGTTCTTC
CASSLGGSPYNEQFF
>TRBV18|.|TRBJ1-5|.
TGTGCCAGCTCACTGTTCAGGGGTCAGCCCCAGCATTTT
CASSLFRGQPQHF
>TRBV11-2|few|TRBJ2-1|.
TGTGCCAGCAGCCACCAGGGGATTGAGCAGTTCTTC
CASSHQGIEQFF
>TRBV30|few|TRBJ2-1|TRBD2
TGTGCCTGGAACAGCGGGAGCTCCTACAATGAGCAGTTCTTC
CAWNSGSSYNEQFF
>TRBV5-4|.|TRBJ2-1|.
TGTGCCAGCAGCCGTGGAGGGGCGGGGGCCGAGGATGAGCAGTTCTTC
CASSRGGAGAEDEQFF
>TRBV27|medium-sized|TRBJ2-1|.
TGTGCCAGCAGTTGGTTTCAGGGCTGCAATGAGCAGTTCTTC
CASSWFQGCNEQFF
>TRBV18|.|TRBJ1-5|.
TGTGCCAGCTCACCAACCCCCGCGAGGAGCAATCAGCCCCAGCATTTT
CASSPTPARSNQPQHF
>TRBV2|medium-sized|TRBJ1-1|TRBD1
TGTGCCACTCGACAGGGTCCTACTGAAGCTTTCTTT
CATRQGPTEAFF
>TRBV4-2|.|TRBJ2-7|.
TGTGCCAGCAGCCAAGGGGCGGTTTCGTGGGAGCCTTACTACGAGCAGTACTTC
CASSQGAVSWEPYYEQYF
>TRBV5-4|once|TRBJ2-5|.
TGTGCCAGCAGCTCCATGACAGAAGAAGAGACCCAGTACTTC
CASSSMTEEETQYF
>TRBV5-4|.|TRBJ2-1|TRBD2
TGTGCCAGCAGCCTGAGACTAGCGGCCTACAATGAGCAGTTCTTC
CASSLRLAAYNEQFF
>TRBV10-3|.|TRBJ2-5|TRBD1
TGTGCCATCAGTGGTGGGACAGTCCAAGAGACCCAGTACTTC
CAISGGTVQETQYF
>TRBV10-2|few|TRBJ2-1|.
TGCGCCAGCAGTGATAGCGCGTACAATGAGCAGTTCTTC
CASSDSAYNEQFF
>TRBV5-8|.|TRBJ2-7|TRBD1
TGTGCCAGCAGCGTGGGACAGACTTTATGGCAGTACTTC
CASSVGQTLWQYF
>TRBV27|.|TRBJ1-1|.
TGTGCCAGCAGTTTATATCCGGGTAGGAGGATGAACACTGAAGCTTTCTTT
CASSLYPGRRMNTEAFF
>TRBV7-2|medium-sized|TRBJ2-7|TRBD2
TGTGCCAGCAGCTTAGACCCCGCACGCAGGAGCGGGAAAAGTGAGGAGCAGTACTTC
CASSLDPARRSGKSEEQYF
>TRBV25-1|few|TRBJ2-5|.
TGTGCCAGCAGTCCTCACCCCGGGGTGGGTTCAGAGACCCAGTACTTC
CASSPHPGVGSETQYF
>TRBV7-2|.|TRBJ1-5|.
TGTGCCAGCAGCCATCTGGCGGTTAGCAATCAGCCCCAGCATTTT
CASSHLAVSNQPQHF
>TRBV4-3|.|TRBJ2-3|.
TGCGCCAGCAGCCAAGATTTCGGGTTGCAGTTGGATACGCAGTATTTT
CASSQDFGLQLDTQYF
>TRBV7-8|.|TRBJ2-1|TRBD1
TGTGCCAGCAGCTTAACCCCCCAGGGGGCAGATGAGCAGTTCTTC
CASSLTPQGADEQFF